Listed below are T cell receptor beta chains from one sample, sequenced in a study of T cell changes during pregnancy in multiple sclerosis. Profiled with immunoSEQ multiplex PCR; TCRdb holds only in-frame clones, not every one. Altogether tens of thousands of clones are present, roughly 92% being singletons, with the ten largest covering less than 4%. The source was CD8+ T cells from peripheral blood mononuclear cells, collected in the third trimester of pregnancy. The source of these receptors is a female donor in good health, enrolled as a control in a pregnancy study. Both conserved end residues are part of each CDR3. D genes are given only for firm matches. Clone size is shown for a subset of rows, as once, few, many or a class of expanded clone.

D	V	J	size	DNA	CDR3
TRBD1	TRBV6-1	TRBJ2-2	.	TGTGCCAGCAGGGAAGACAGGGGGGGGGACACCGGGGAGCTGTTTTTT	CASREDRGGDTGELFF
.	TRBV27	TRBJ2-2	.	TGTGCCAGCAGGTTGGGAGGCGGGGAGCTGTTTTTT	CASRLGGGELFF
.	TRBV2	TRBJ2-3	.	TGTGCCAGCAGTGACGGGGCCCGGCGGGGAGATACGCAGTATTTT	CASSDGARRGDTQYF
.	TRBV9	TRBJ1-6	.	TGTGCCAGCAGCGAGGGGGGGGCCAGGTCACCCCTCCACTTT	CASSEGGARSPLHF
TRBD2	TRBV6-4	TRBJ2-3	few	TGTGCCAGCAGTGACACCGGGACTAGCGGGACAGATACGCAGTATTTT	CASSDTGTSGTDTQYF
TRBD2	TRBV27	TRBJ2-1	.	TGTGCCAGCAAACAAGCGGGGGGCGATGAGCAGTTCTTC	CASKQAGGDEQFF
.	TRBV11-2	TRBJ2-7	.	TGTGCCAGCAGCTTAGGAACGCAGTTGGGGAGGACCGAGCAGTACTTC	CASSLGTQLGRTEQYF
.	TRBV11-1	TRBJ2-7	.	TGTGCCAGCAGCTTATTTACGGGGGGCGGCGAGCAGTACTTC	CASSLFTGGGEQYF
.	TRBV2	TRBJ1-2	once	TGTGCCAGCAGACGACCCGAGGTACACTATGGCTACACCTTC	CASRRPEVHYGYTF
.	TRBV6-6	TRBJ1-1	.	TGTGCCAGCAGGCTACTAGGGTCCGACACTGAAGCTTTCTTT	CASRLLGSDTEAFF
TRBD1	TRBV6-1	TRBJ2-1	.	TGTGCCAGCAGTGCCGTAACAGGGGGTCTCTACAATGAGCAGTTCTTC	CASSAVTGGLYNEQFF
.	TRBV5-4	TRBJ2-5	once	TGTGCCAGCAGCTTGTTACCGACCCCCGGGGAAGAGACCCAGTACTTC	CASSLLPTPGEETQYF
.	TRBV19	TRBJ1-3	once	TGTGCCAGCTCCCCAGGACAGTTCTCTGGAAACACCATATATTTT	CASSPGQFSGNTIYF
TRBD1	TRBV7-9	TRBJ2-4	.	TGTGCCAGCCGTAGCAGGGGGCCCGCAAACATTCAGTACTTC	CASRSRGPANIQYF
TRBD1	TRBV9	TRBJ1-2	.	TGTGCCAGCAGCGTTTCAGGGCCTTCAGGGGGTGCCGGTGGCTACACCTTC	CASSVSGPSGGAGGYTF
.	TRBV11-3	TRBJ1-1	.	TGTGCCAGCAGCTTAGAACAGCAAGGGAACACTGAAGCTTTCTTT	CASSLEQQGNTEAFF
TRBD1	TRBV6-6	TRBJ1-5	.	TGTGCCGGACGGGACAGGGGGCGCAATCAGCCCCAGCATTTT	CAGRDRGRNQPQHF